This T cell receptor beta chain was captured in a study of blood T cell repertoires in COVID-19. V trimming: 7 bases; J trimming: 0 bases; junction bases outside the gene matches: 5. The length of the CDR3 is 14 residues. Germline lookup yields CDR1 SNHLY and CDR2 FYNNEI. Followed over time, Seattle patients had been enrolled while infection was active. The repertoire was sequenced with immunoSEQ multiplex PCR; TCRdb's copy has only in-frame clones and lacks some. The table shows under 70,000 clones, with 88% occurring only once. The receptor was isolated from an older woman with COVID-19, enrolled during active disease. Sequenced input: peripheral blood. The V and J genes are TRBV2 and TRBJ2-7, with 8 positions matching TRBD1. CDR3 sequence (DNA): TGTGCCAGCAAGGACAGGGTGAGCTCCTACGAGCAGTACTTC. Its translation is CASKDRVSSYEQYF.